What follows are 11 T cell receptor beta chains derived from one specimen sequenced in a study of cytomegalovirus exposure and HLA in healthy donors. A multiplex PCR was run with 60 Vbeta primers and 13 Jbeta primers. Here immunoSEQ multiplex PCR was the method, and the copy in TCRdb shows in-frame clones only, minus some. The table has 75,000 to 95,000 clones, about 83% seen once. Sequencing used PBMCs. Receptors originate from a woman between 18 and 30 years old in good health and CMV-seropositive.

This clone has just a few counts. The CDR3 coding sequence is TGTGCCAGCAGCCCCAGGGCACGGACAGGATACGAGCAGTACTTC. This gives the protein CASSPRARTGYEQYF. The chain is built from TRBV7-2 and TRBJ2-7; 7 positions agree with TRBD1. This CDR3 contains 15 residues. CDR1 and CDR2 (germline): SGHTA, FQGNSA. The V segment lost 5 bases and the J segment 4 bases; nucleotides outside the gene matches: 11.

V is TRBV2 and J is TRBJ2-2, with TRBD2 matching over 9 bases. The trim removed 4 bases at V and 10 bases at J, leaving 4 bases unmatched. Germline V gene data show CDR1 as SNHLY and CDR2 as FYNNEI. This CDR3 spans 13 amino acids. CDR3 nucleotides: TGTGCCAGCAGTGGTGCTAGCGGGATGGAGCTGTTTTTT. Residues: CASSGASGMELFF.

The rearrangement joins TRBV7-3 to TRBJ2-3; perhaps TRBD1 as D (5 bases). Germline V gives CDR1 SGHTA, CDR2 FQGTGA. CDR3 length: 16 residues. Between the trimmed V and J ends, which lost 5 bases and 3 bases, there was a span of 18 bases. The CDR3 bases are TGTGCCAGCAGCCCTTGGCAGGGCGTAGGGACAGATACGCAGTATTTT. Residues: CASSPWQGVGTDTQYF.

The chain carries TRBV10-2 and TRBJ1-6; the D is unclear. Trimming took 10 bases from V and 8 from J, leaving 18 bases between them. The CDR3 sequence is 14 residues long. Germline V gene sequence: CDR1 WSHSY, CDR2 SAAADI. The DNA for the CDR3 is TGCGCCACCCTAGACTTACCAGATTATTCACCCCTCCACTTT. Its translation is CATLDLPDYSPLHF.

This sequence joins TRBV29-1 and TRBJ1-2; the D gene is possibly TRBD1 (5 bases). The CDR3 has 13 amino acids. Germline-derived CDR1 and CDR2 are SQVTM and ANQGSEA. V lost 6 bases, J lost 0 bases, and 11 bases lay in between. The CDR3 DNA reads TGCAGCGTACAGGAGCCTGCTAACTATGGCTACACCTTC. It codes for CSVQEPANYGYTF.

This sequence joins TRBV6-5 and TRBJ1-2; tentatively, D is TRBD1 (6 bases). V shed 5 bases and J shed 5 bases, with 18 bases lying between them. The CDR3 runs to 15 residues. The germline gives CDR1 MNHEY, CDR2 SVGAGI. CDR3 protein: CASSTETHRAYGYTF. The CDR3, as DNA: TGTGCCAGCAGTACCGAAACCCACAGGGCGTATGGCTACACCTTC.

The CDR3 DNA sequence: TGTGCCAGCAGTGAAAGTACAGGGGGCACTGAAGCTTTCTTT. This gives the protein CASSESTGGTEAFF. J is TRBJ1-1 and V is TRBV2; 8 bases are a match to TRBD1. The V and J ends lost 2 bases and 4 bases, in that order; junction bases with no gene match: 3. Germline V gene lookup returns CDR1 SNHLY and CDR2 FYNNEI. This CDR3 is built from 14 residues.

This chain connects TRBV28 to TRBJ1-5, with 8 bases matching TRBD1. The germline CDR1 and CDR2 sequences are MDHEN and SYDVKM. J gave up 3 bases and V 1 base, and 11 bases lay outside the gene matches. CDR3 length equals 18 residues. CDR3 coding DNA: TGTGCCAGCAGTTTATTGAGGGGGGGACAGGATAACAATCAGCCCCAGCATTTT. Translated, it gives CASSLLRGGQDNNQPQHF. Drawing the rest from reference TRBV28 and TRBJ1-5, the complete variable domain is DVKVTQSSRYLVKRTGEKVFLECVQDMDHENMFWYRQDPGLGLRLIYFSYDVKMKEKGDIPEGYSVSREKKERFSLILESASTNQTSMYLCASSLLRGGQDNNQPQHFGDGTRLSIL.

The chain has TRBV6-1 and TRBJ1-5; 7 nucleotides agree with TRBD1. J gave up 0 bases and V 1 base, and 6 bases lay outside the gene matches. Germline CDR1 reads MNHNS; CDR2 reads SASEGT. This CDR3 spans 17 amino acids. CDR3 DNA sequence: TGTGCCAGCAGTGAAGAGGGACAGAATTATAGCAATCAGCCCCAGCATTTT. Its protein is CASSEEGQNYSNQPQHF.

The chain carries TRBV2 and TRBJ2-3, with D maybe TRBD2 (7 bases). This CDR3 has 17 amino acids. The germline V and J ends were trimmed by 2 bases and 0 bases, with 15 bases remaining between them. From germline, CDR1 is SNHLY and CDR2 FYNNEI. CDR3 amino acids: CASSERRGPPSTDTQYF. Written as DNA, the CDR3 is TGTGCCAGCAGTGAACGGCGGGGGCCTCCGAGCACAGATACGCAGTATTTT.

The chain uses TRBV9 and TRBJ2-1, with 7 bases lining up with TRBD1. With 2 bases clipped from V and 0 bases from J, the junction kept 17 bases outside the gene matches. This CDR3 spans 20 amino acids. Germline CDR1 SGDLS, CDR2 YYNGEE. CDR3 in amino acids: CASSVDFRGQTLSSYNEQFF. CDR3 coding DNA: TGTGCCAGCAGCGTTGATTTTCGGGGACAGACCCTTAGCTCCTACAATGAGCAGTTCTTC.